This TCR beta chain was obtained from a study of blood T cell repertoires in COVID-19. Repertoires were generated with immunoSEQ multiplex PCR, while TCRdb's copy carries only in-frame clones and drops some. The sample holds approximately 440,000 clones; about 90% are singletons and the top ten take about 0.6%. The germline gives CDR1 SGHRS, CDR2 YFSETQ. Trimming shortened V by 4 bases and J by 0 bases, and 11 bases separated the two germline ends. The CDR3 length is 15 residues. The TCR comes from a young man who had recovered from COVID-19. The sample taken for sequencing was PBMCs or T cells enriched from blood (not recorded which). This chain links TRBV5-1 with TRBJ1-3; no reliable D call. CDR3 protein: CASSPAESSGNTIYF. Written as DNA, the CDR3 is TGCGCCAGCAGCCCCGCGGAGAGCTCTGGAAACACCATATATTTT.